One sample yielded the 23 T cell receptor beta chains listed below, sequenced in a study of blood T cell repertoires in COVID-19. Method: immunoSEQ multiplex PCR; TCRdb's copy keeps in-frame clones and lacks some. The top ten clones hold approximately 1.9% of a sample with roughly 80,000 clones, around nine tenths of them seen once. Sequencing was carried out using peripheral blood. The source is a woman aged 55-75 years with acute or convalescent COVID-19.

The rearrangement joins TRBV7-2 to TRBJ2-2, with 7 positions matching TRBD1. V gave up 5 bases and J gave up 1 base; unmatched junction bases: 13. This CDR3 spans 18 amino acids. Germline loops: CDR1 SGHTA, CDR2 FQGNSA. This chain's CDR3 is CASSQNPRGQLNTGELFF. The CDR3, as DNA: TGTGCCAGCAGCCAAAACCCTAGGGGACAGCTGAACACCGGGGAGCTGTTTTTT.

The chain recombines TRBV2 with TRBJ1-2, with a tentative D call TRBD1 (5 bases). Germline loops: CDR1 SNHLY, CDR2 FYNNEI. CDR3 length: 14 amino acids. The V gene lost 7 bases and the J gene lost 0 bases, with 12 bases spanning the gap. The CDR3 DNA reads TGTGCCAGCAAAAAGACAGAAGCTAACTATGGCTACACCTTC. As protein: CASKKTEANYGYTF.

This clone was counted once. The genes are TRBV3-1 (or the pseudogene TRBV3-2) and TRBJ1-2, with 7 bases fitting TRBD1. V trimming: 4 bases; J trimming: 2 bases; junction bases outside the gene matches: 4. The CDR3 runs to 14 residues. CDR1 LGHDT and CDR2 YNNKEL come from the germline V gene (reference sequence). CDR3 region: CASSPLDRNYGYTF. CDR3 bases: TGTGCCAGCAGCCCCCTGGACAGGAACTATGGCTACACCTTC.

The rearrangement uses TRBV14 and TRBJ2-7; D is ambiguous. This CDR3 has 16 amino acids. The V gene lost 1 base and the J gene lost 7 bases, with 20 bases spanning the gap. Germline V lookup: CDR1 SGHDN, CDR2 FVKESK. The CDR3 region is CASSQGDKSLYSEQYF. The CDR3 nucleotides are TGTGCCAGCAGCCAAGGAGATAAGTCCTTGTATTCGGAGCAGTACTTC. Complete variable domain (other parts from reference TRBV14 and TRBJ2-7): EAGVTQFPSHSVIEKGQTVTLRCDPISGHDNLYWYRRVMGKEIKFLLHFVKESKQDESGMPNNRFLAERTGGTYSTLKVQPAELEDSGVYFCASSQGDKSLYSEQYFGPGTRLTVT.

The chain couples TRBV7-9 to TRBJ1-6; D possibly corresponds to TRBD1 (5 bases). The CDR3 totals 17 residues. The V and J ends lost 4 bases and 11 bases respectively, with 24 bases between them. Germline CDR1 is SEHNR and CDR2 is FQNEAQ (reference sequence). The CDR3 nucleotides read TGTGCCAGCAGCTCCCGCTCAACAGCAATGACAGCCGCACCCCTCCACTTT. Amino acids: CASSSRSTAMTAAPLHF.

The rearrangement uses TRBV5-1 and TRBJ1-1; 9 bases line up with TRBD1. With V trimmed by 4 bases and J by 1 base, 2 bases remained unmatched. Germline-derived CDR1 and CDR2 are SGHRS and YFSETQ. The CDR3 runs 14 residues. In DNA form, the CDR3 reads TGCGCCAGCAGCAAGGACAGGGGGAACACTGAAGCTTTCTTT. Translation gives CASSKDRGNTEAFF. The full variable domain, in which reference TRBV5-1 and TRBJ1-1 provide the parts outside the CDR3, is KAGVTQTPRYLIKTRGQQVTLSCSPISGHRSVSWYQQTPGQGLQFLFEYFSETQRNKGNFPGRFSGRQFSNSRSEMNVSTLELGDSALYLCASSKDRGNTEAFFGQGTRLTVV.

The chain recombines TRBV28 with TRBJ1-4; 7 bases align to TRBD1. Germline V gene data show CDR1 as MDHEN and CDR2 as SYDVKM. Trimming at V came to 3 bases and at J to 13 bases, leaving 11 bases not matched to a gene. The CDR3 totals 14 residues. CDR3: CASSFRDRHDTLFF. CDR3 in DNA: TGTGCCAGCAGTTTTCGGGACAGACATGATACACTGTTTTTT.

The CDR3 protein is CASKWRNYGYTF. CDR3 nucleotides: TGTGCCAGTAAGTGGCGGAACTATGGCTACACCTTC. The J gene is TRBJ1-2, the V gene TRBV19; D unclear. Trimming removed 7 bases from V and 2 bases from J, with 8 bases in between. The CDR3 is made up of 12 amino acids. Germline CDR1 LNHDA, CDR2 SQIVND (reference sequence).

This chain uses TRBV10-3 with TRBJ2-1, with 8 bases aligning to TRBD2. The V gene end was trimmed by 6 bases and the J gene end by 5 bases; junction bases not matched to a gene: 12. The CDR3 is 16 residues long. Germline assignment: CDR1 ENHRY and CDR2 SYGVKD. In DNA form, the CDR3 reads TGTGCCATCAGGGACGAAGGGCGGGGGGACGACAATGAGCAGTTCTTC. The encoded protein is CAIRDEGRGDDNEQFF.

This rearrangement joins TRBV28 to TRBJ1-2; D is perhaps TRBD1 (5 bases). Trimming stripped 4 bases from V and 4 bases from J, with 10 bases between. In germline, CDR1 is MDHEN, CDR2 SYDVKM. The CDR3 totals 13 residues. In nucleotides, the CDR3 is TGTGCCAGCAGTTCCGGGACTCTCTATGGCTACACCTTC. This sequence encodes CASSSGTLYGYTF.

The genes are TRBV27 and TRBJ2-3; 8 positions agree with TRBD2. This CDR3 comprises 16 residues. Trimming cost V 4 bases and J 5 bases; bases outside gene matches: 11. CDR1 and CDR2 (germline): MNHEY, SMNVEV (reference sequence). Here the CDR3 reads CASSSWLGGAGDTQYF. CDR3 coding DNA: TGTGCCAGCAGTTCATGGCTCGGGGGGGCCGGAGATACGCAGTATTTT.

This sequence joins TRBV7-2 and TRBJ2-1, with D perhaps matching TRBD1 (6 bases). The V gene's germline CDR1 is SGHTA and CDR2 FQGNSA. CDR3 size: 15 residues. V lost 4 bases to trimming and J lost 7 bases, with 17 bases between them. The CDR3 region is CASSSTGPLRNEQFF. CDR3 nucleotides: TGTGCCAGCAGCTCAACAGGGCCCTTGAGGAATGAGCAGTTCTTC.

The rearrangement joins TRBV7-6 to TRBJ2-1; the D gene is possibly TRBD2 (6 bases). Germline lookup yields CDR1 SGHVS and CDR2 FNYEAQ. The CDR3 extends over 14 amino acids. The V gene lost 5 bases and the J gene lost 4 bases, with 12 bases spanning the gap. CDR3 sequence reads: CASSQTTRYNEQFF. The DNA for the CDR3 is TGTGCCAGCAGCCAGACGACTAGGTACAATGAGCAGTTCTTC.

The chain is built from TRBV7-2 and TRBJ1-4; no firm D call. V was pared by 1 base and J by 7 bases, with 7 bases between. The CDR3 length is 13 residues. Germline V gene sequence: CDR1 SGHTA, CDR2 FQGNSA. The CDR3 nucleotides read TGTGCCAGCAGCTTAGGTTGGAGTGAAAAACTGTTTTTT. This sequence encodes CASSLGWSEKLFF.

The V call is TRBV5-3, the J call TRBJ1-1, with D unclear. TRBV5-3 is placed among ORFs of uncertain function. V was trimmed by 4 bases and J by 7 bases, leaving 11 bases between them. The CDR3 runs 12 residues. The CDR3 sequence is CARSPERSEAFF. In DNA, the CDR3 is TGTGCCAGAAGCCCAGAAAGGAGTGAAGCTTTCTTT.

This CDR3 reads CASSGRTGTSYEQYF. As DNA, the CDR3 is TGTGCCAGTAGTGGAAGGACAGGGACATCCTACGAGCAGTACTTC. V is TRBV19 and J is TRBJ2-7; 8 bases match TRBD1. The CDR3 runs to 15 residues. Per germline, CDR1 LNHDA and CDR2 SQIVND (reference sequence). V lost 5 bases and J lost 1; bases outside the gene matches: 7.

The chain is built from TRBV6-1 and TRBJ1-6; D ambiguous. There are 13 residues in the CDR3. Germline CDR1 reads MNHNS; CDR2 reads SASEGT. V was pared by 0 bases and J by 10 bases, with 7 bases between. The CDR3 region is CASSEAHQSPLHF. DNA for the CDR3: TGTGCCAGCAGTGAAGCGCACCAGTCACCCCTCCACTTT.

This chain joins TRBV2 and TRBJ2-7; 10 positions agree with TRBD2. CDR1 is SNHLY and CDR2 is FYNNEI in the germline V gene. With 7 bases clipped from V and 2 bases from J, the junction kept 8 bases outside the gene matches. The CDR3 spans 15 residues. The CDR3 DNA follows: TGTGCCAGCAACCCCACTAGCGGGGTTACCTACGAGCAGTACTTC. This translates into CASNPTSGVTYEQYF.

This chain uses TRBV30 with TRBJ2-3; 8 nucleotides match TRBD2. V lost 0 bases, J lost 2 bases, and 7 bases stayed unmatched. The CDR3 is made up of 16 amino acids. Germline CDR1 reads GTSNPN; CDR2 reads SVGIG (reference sequence). This CDR3 is CAWSVGAGGLTDTQYF. DNA for the CDR3: TGTGCCTGGAGTGTAGGGGCGGGGGGCCTCACAGATACGCAGTATTTT.

The rearrangement uses TRBV5-1 and TRBJ2-1; D is ambiguous. Trimming pared 1 base from V and 5 bases from J, leaving 13 bases between. The germline CDR1 and CDR2 sequences are SGHRS and YFSETQ. The CDR3 is 15 amino acids. CDR3 residues: CASSLWAGANNEQFF. CDR3 coding DNA: TGCGCCAGCAGCTTGTGGGCAGGCGCAAACAATGAGCAGTTCTTC.

This clone has more than one count but fewer than ten. This rearrangement joins TRBV14 to TRBJ1-2, with 8 bases matching TRBD1. V trimming: 2 bases; J trimming: 8 bases; junction bases outside the gene matches: 4. Germline V CDR1 and CDR2: SGHDN, FVKESK. This CDR3 is built from 13 residues. The CDR3, as DNA: TGTGCCAGCAGCCAAAGACAGGGGTCGGGCTACACCTTC. Its translation: CASSQRQGSGYTF.

V gene TRBV20-1 combines with J gene TRBJ2-7; 8 positions agree with TRBD2. The germline V gene encodes CDR1 DFQATT and CDR2 SNEGSKA (reference sequence). Germline trimming cut 3 bases from V and 3 bases from J; bases unmatched to any gene: 10. CDR3 length: 15 amino acids. The CDR3 region is CSASTSRGGYYEQYF. The DNA of the CDR3 is TGCAGTGCTAGTACTTCCCGGGGGGGGTACTACGAGCAGTACTTC.

In its sample, this clone was seen once. The CDR3 nucleotides are TGTGCCAGCTCACGCGAGCGGCTATACAATGAGCAGTTCTTC. Translation: CASSRERLYNEQFF. The rearrangement joins TRBV18 to TRBJ2-1; TRBD2 is a possible D gene (5 bases). Trimming shortened V by 4 bases and J by 4 bases, and 11 bases separated the two germline ends. The CDR3 is 14 amino acids. The germline CDR1 and CDR2 sequences are KGHSH and LQKENI.